This T cell receptor (beta chain) was sequenced in a study of cytomegalovirus exposure and HLA in healthy donors. Findings and limits, study-wide: Analyses of presence/absence relied on an assumption of roughly uniform sequencing depth across donors. One later analysis reportedly identified an Asian-associated ancestry cluster that showed fewer N-insertions than the approximately 700-donor mean. It was likely that a cluster of highly shared sequence variants was a sequencing artifact.

PCR primers comprised 60 Vbeta and 13 Jbeta primers. Some clones are missing from TCRdb's copy, which holds only in-frame ones; the method was immunoSEQ multiplex PCR. The table lists around 150,000 clones, around 80% of them singletons. A word on this clone: As yet, its antigen is unknown.

Germline V gene sequence: CDR1 GTSNPN, CDR2 SVGIG (reference sequence). The CDR3 length is 12 residues. The chain joins TRBV30 to TRBJ2-5; no reliable D call. The end of the DNA fits TRBJ2-7 better, so the J call may be wrong. Sequenced sample: PBMCs. The source is a man aged 35 to 55 in good health and CMV-seronegative. The CDR3 DNA follows: TGTGCCTGGAGACATTCGAACTACGAGCAGTACTTC. Its protein is CAWRHSNYEQYF.